This section outlines one T cell receptor (beta chain) sequence together with its context. Reverse transcription of roughly 0.5 to 1 ug RNA used random hexamers. TCRdb used MiXCR to reprocess the immunoSEQ multiplex PCR reads, holding one entry per CDR3 protein. In the table there are around 130,000 distinct CDR3 sequences, approximately 94% of which are singletons. Controls were age- and sex-matched healthy donors. This sample is drawn from a study of CD8 T cells in Susac syndrome. The V segment lost 4 bases and the J segment 13 bases; nucleotides outside the gene matches: 11. CDR3 length equals 13 residues. Germline V CDR1 and CDR2: MGHDK, SYGVNS.

The rearrangement joins TRBV25-1 to TRBJ2-5; 8 bases match TRBD1. Sequenced input: CD4+ T cells from PBMCs. This receptor was obtained from a human donor in good health. The DNA of the CDR3 is TGTGCCAGCAGTGGTCCCTTGCTGGACAGGGTGTACTTC. It encodes CASSGPLLDRVYF.